Described below is a single T cell receptor (beta chain) sequence and its context. This CDR3 comprises 15 residues. The ends were cut back, 5 bases at V and 4 bases at J, with 18 bases in the middle. Looked up from germline, CDR1 is MGHRA and CDR2 is YSYEKL. These data originate in a study of CD8 T cells in Susac syndrome. Study background: Blood was drawn from Susac syndrome patients while they were therapy-naive, on corticosteroids, or on intravenous immunoglobulin alone.

An input of roughly 0.5 to 1 ug of RNA was subjected to reverse transcription using random hexamers. In TCRdb, the immunoSEQ multiplex PCR reads were re-called with MiXCR into one record per CDR3 protein. The sample shows some 130,000 distinct CDR3 sequences, 85% to 95% of them seen only once. The clonotype was recovered from a human donor with Susac syndrome. Specimen: CD8+ T cells from PBMCs. The chain recombines TRBV4-1 with TRBJ2-7, with D perhaps matching TRBD1 or TRBD2 (6 bases each). CDR3 residues: CASSYNARGGYEQYF. CDR3 coding DNA: TGCGCCAGCAGCTACAACGCCCGAGGGGGGTACGAGCAGTACTTC.